These 13 T cell receptor beta chains were all obtained from the same sample, sequenced in a study of shared clonotypes between healthy human individuals. Using immunoSEQ multiplex PCR, the repertoire was profiled, and TCRdb retains in-frame clones only, with some absent. The sample shows approximately 600,000 clones, 85% to 95% of them seen only once. It was CD45RO-negative cells, positively selected for CCR7, that made up naive CD8 cells, with terminally differentiated effector memory CD45RA+ cells excluded. Sequencing was performed on naive CD8+ T cells sorted from blood. These receptors originate from a woman aged 30 to 39 in good health.

This chain links TRBV9 with TRBJ2-1; D not certain. In germline, CDR1 is SGDLS, CDR2 YYNGEE. The CDR3 runs to 16 residues. The V gene lost 0 bases and the J gene lost 4 bases, with 14 bases spanning the gap. The CDR3: CASSVGGSRSYNEQFF. The CDR3 DNA sequence: TGTGCCAGCAGCGTAGGGGGTAGCAGGTCGTACAATGAGCAGTTCTTC.

The chain recombines TRBV20-1 with TRBJ2-1; D unclear. CDR1 is DFQATT and CDR2 is SNEGSKA in the germline V gene (reference sequence). The CDR3 totals 11 residues. V dropped 3 bases and J dropped 6 bases, with 6 bases sitting between them. The CDR3 sequence: CSASSVNEQFF. The CDR3 DNA is TGCAGTGCTAGCAGCGTCAATGAGCAGTTCTTC.

This chain joins TRBV2 and TRBJ1-1, with TRBD1 matching over 8 bases. With 8 bases clipped from V and 1 base from J, the junction kept 3 bases outside the gene matches. Germline V lookup: CDR1 SNHLY, CDR2 FYNNEI. CDR3 size: 13 residues. CDR3 sequence reads: CASQDRANTEAFF. The CDR3, as DNA: TGTGCCAGCCAGGACAGGGCGAACACTGAAGCTTTCTTT.

The genes are TRBV7-9 and TRBJ2-2; D possibly corresponds to TRBD2 (6 bases). Germline CDR1 and CDR2: SEHNR and FQNEAQ (reference sequence). The germline V and J ends were trimmed by 5 bases and 0 bases, with 16 bases remaining between them. This CDR3 is 17 amino acids long. The CDR3 coding sequence is TGTGCCAGCAGCGACCCCCGGGACTCCGCGAACACCGGGGAGCTGTTTTTT. Translated: CASSDPRDSANTGELFF.

The chain links TRBV7-8 to TRBJ1-2, with 12 bases aligning to TRBD1. With V trimmed by 1 base and J by 3 bases, 12 bases remained unmatched. The CDR3 has 19 residues. Germline lookup yields CDR1 SGHVS and CDR2 FQNEAQ. The CDR3 region is CASSLGEGTGGLTYYGYTF. CDR3 bases: TGTGCCAGCAGCTTAGGCGAGGGGACAGGGGGCTTGACTTACTATGGCTACACCTTC.

The CDR3, as DNA: TGTGCCAGCAGCTCCGGACTAGCTGGCGAGCAGTACTTC. Protein: CASSSGLAGEQYF. V gene TRBV9 combines with J gene TRBJ2-7; 8 nucleotides align to TRBD2. Trimming at V came to 4 bases and at J to 6 bases, leaving 6 bases not matched to a gene. CDR3 length: 13 residues. In germline, CDR1 is SGDLS, CDR2 YYNGEE.

The gene calls are TRBV6-1 and TRBJ1-2; no firm D call. V was pared by 3 bases and J by 4 bases, with 15 bases between. There are 15 residues in the CDR3. CDR1 MNHNS and CDR2 SASEGT come from the germline V gene. CDR3 coding DNA: TGTGCCAGCAGTGATGGTTTTTCGGCACCCTATGGCTACACCTTC. Translation: CASSDGFSAPYGYTF.

In this sample, this clone turned up once. The V and J genes are TRBV2 and TRBJ2-7; 10 bases line up with TRBD2. This CDR3 contains 15 residues. From germline, CDR1 is SNHLY and CDR2 FYNNEI. V dropped 6 bases and J dropped 3; count of bases not matched to a gene: 8. The CDR3 DNA is TGTGCCAGCAGCTCTAGCGGGAGAACAGTCTACGAGCAGTACTTC. It specifies CASSSSGRTVYEQYF.

V and J are TRBV6-4 and TRBJ1-2; no definite D call. The V and J ends lost 4 bases and 4 bases respectively, with 10 bases between them. The CDR3 is 13 residues long. Germline assignment: CDR1 MRHNA and CDR2 SNTAGT. CDR3: CASSGGESYGYTF. In nucleotides, the CDR3 is TGTGCCAGCAGTGGGGGAGAGTCCTATGGCTACACCTTC.

The chain is built from TRBV6-6 and TRBJ2-7; no definite D call. Germline CDR1 MNHNY, CDR2 SVGAGI (reference sequence). The CDR3 sequence is 14 residues long. The V gene lost 8 bases and the J gene lost 0 bases, with 14 bases spanning the gap. CDR3 sequence (DNA): TGTGCCAGCGGACCAACCCGAATCTCCTACGAGCAGTACTTC. Protein sequence: CASGPTRISYEQYF.

The V call is TRBV9, the J call TRBJ2-3, with 14 bases aligning to TRBD2. J gave up 5 bases and V 4 bases, and 15 bases lay outside the gene matches. The CDR3 is 19 residues long. Germline V CDR1 and CDR2: SGDLS, YYNGEE. CDR3 in amino acids: CASSPWDGGLAGAKDTQYF. DNA of the CDR3: TGTGCCAGCAGCCCGTGGGACGGGGGACTAGCGGGAGCCAAAGATACGCAGTATTTT.

The chain uses TRBV27 and TRBJ2-7, with TRBD1 matching over 11 bases. Germline V gives CDR1 MNHEY, CDR2 SMNVEV (reference sequence). The ends lost 6 bases at V and 6 bases at J; junction bases unmatched: 7. The CDR3 is 14 residues long. The chain's CDR3 is CASSWTGGSAEQYF. The CDR3 coding sequence is TGTGCCAGCAGCTGGACAGGGGGCTCGGCCGAGCAGTACTTC.

V usage is TRBV2 and J usage is TRBJ2-5; no firm D call. The J call is in doubt because the DNA end fits TRBJ2-7 better. CDR1 SNHLY and CDR2 FYNNEI come from the germline V gene. The CDR3 contains 13 residues. In DNA, the CDR3 is TGTGCCAGCAGTGTTGTCAGTACCTACGAGCAGTACTTC. It yields the protein CASSVVSTYEQYF.